This T cell receptor (beta chain) was captured by sequencing in a study of blood T cell repertoires in COVID-19. The repertoire was sequenced with immunoSEQ multiplex PCR; TCRdb's copy has only in-frame clones and lacks some. In the table there are about 84,000 clones, 70% to 80% of which are singletons. Trimming took off 6 bases at V and 6 bases at J, with 14 bases between the two ends. The CDR3 length is 13 residues. The V gene's germline CDR1 is GTSNPN and CDR2 SVGIG (reference sequence). The specimen was peripheral blood. The sequence derives from a man aged 50 to 60 with active or convalescent COVID-19. V and J are TRBV30 and TRBJ2-2, with D perhaps TRBD2 (6 bases). This CDR3 is CACSGLLSGELFF. CDR3 nucleotides: TGTGCCTGTTCCGGACTATTGTCCGGGGAGCTGTTTTTT.